The clone carrying this T cell receptor (beta chain) was counted many times. The antigen remains undetermined. The CDR3 runs 14 residues. Germline V gene lookup returns CDR1 SGHRS and CDR2 YFSETQ. V lost 0 bases and J lost 7; bases outside the gene matches: 6. Preparation of TCR beta libraries was done by quantitative 5'-RACE with molecular barcodes. TCRdb independently ran MiXCR on the 5' RACE reads; one entry per CDR3 protein. The data hold around 130,000 distinct CDR3 sequences, with around 9% observed a single time. This sample is drawn from a study of CD8 T cells in ankylosing spondylitis. Study-wide results and limits: Ankylosing spondylitis blood appeared to carry a characteristic TCR beta motif of roughly eight highly homologous variants. The study looked at matched synovial fluid samples from ankylosing spondylitis patients. Disease-linked clones were reported to be significantly enriched there. Both synovial fluid and blood in reactive arthritis had previously been reported to carry some motif variants.

The rearrangement uses TRBV5-1 and TRBJ2-7; 8 nucleotides match TRBD1. The source of this sequence is a male donor with ankylosing spondylitis or in good health (not recorded which). The sample comprised blood, either unsorted or a sorted T cell fraction (not recorded which). DNA of the CDR3: TGCGCCAGCAGCTTGGGACAGGGGATGGGTGAGCAGTACTTC. It yields the protein CASSLGQGMGEQYF.